This T cell receptor (beta chain) was identified in a study of long-term antiretroviral therapy in people with HIV. About the study: About a decade before 2015, the earliest samples were taken when ART was typically delayed.

As concerns this clone: Its antigen is unidentified.

It was version v3.0 of the immunoSEQ assay that was run at survey level. Sequenced by immunoSEQ multiplex PCR; TCRdb stores in-frame clones only, minus some. The sample holds about 21,000 clones; roughly 76% are singletons and the top ten take about 12%. CDR1 is LGHNT, CDR2 FRNRAP, per germline. The CDR3 runs 12 residues. V was clipped by 3 bases and J by 6 bases, with 8 bases between them. Notes on the study in general: Blood sampling spanned 2004 to 2017, possibly under older ART regimens. Before ART, certain clones expanded, and these dominated the repertoire at all time points. HIV repertoires showed narrower CDR3 length ranges than controls.

This sequence was found in a woman in her thirties or forties with HIV. Specimen: unsorted PBMCs, collected about 1.8 years before starting antiretroviral therapy. This sequence joins TRBV12-5 and TRBJ1-1, with D uncertain. CDR3 loop: CASGFTGAEAFF. In DNA, the CDR3 is TGTGCTAGTGGTTTTACCGGGGCTGAAGCTTTCTTT. The whole variable domain, remainder taken from reference TRBV12-5 and TRBJ1-1, is DARVTQTPRHKVTEMGQEVTMRCQPILGHNTVFWYRQTMMQGLELLAYFRNRAPLDDSGMPKDRFSAEMPDATLATLKIQPSEPRDSAVYFCASGFTGAEAFFGQGTRLTVV.